Listed here are 30 T cell receptor beta chains from one sample, sequenced in a study of cytomegalovirus exposure and HLA in healthy donors (dated by TCRdb to about 2017). The protocol used for the library was the immunoSEQ multiplex PCR assay. The source is immuneACCESS, and TCRdb retained only in-frame sequences with V and J called. Part of the clones is not carried over; for the studies checked, unresolved V genes explain less than half of this, and the remainder is unexplained. In all, the sample holds around 350,000 clones, and more than 80% of those were seen once. Under 0.95% of the sample comes from the top ten. The specimen was PBMCs. These receptor sequences come from a woman under 30 in good health and CMV-seronegative.

The chain employs TRBV27 and TRBJ1-1; D remains unclear. Germline CDR1 MNHEY, CDR2 SMNVEV (reference sequence). CDR3 size: 13 residues. V was pared by 5 bases and J by 1 base, with 8 bases between. The chain's CDR3 is CASSLTENTEAFF. The CDR3 nucleotides read TGTGCCAGCAGTCTCACAGAGAACACTGAAGCTTTCTTT.

This chain links TRBV5-1 with TRBJ2-5, with D tentatively TRBD2 (6 bases). The ends were cut back, 1 base at V and 2 bases at J, with 12 bases in the middle. Germline V gene data show CDR1 as SGHRS and CDR2 as YFSETQ. The length of the CDR3 is 15 residues. The CDR3 DNA reads as TGCGCCAGCAGCTTGTGGGGGGTTTTGCAAGAGACCCAGTACTTC. This translates into CASSLWGVLQETQYF.

This chain links TRBV5-6 with TRBJ2-7, with 8 bases identical to TRBD2. V lost 1 base to trimming and J lost 2 bases; unmatched junction nucleotides: 5. Germline CDR1 SGHDT, CDR2 YYEEEE. The CDR3 totals 15 residues. The chain's CDR3 is CASSLKRGMAYEQYF. In DNA, the CDR3 is TGTGCCAGCAGCTTGAAGCGGGGGATGGCCTACGAGCAGTACTTC.

The V call is TRBV10-1, the J call TRBJ2-1; D is possibly TRBD1 (8 bases). Trimming shortened V by 3 bases and J by 9 bases, and 21 bases separated the two germline ends. The CDR3 is 16 residues long. Per germline, CDR1 WNHNN and CDR2 SYGVQD (reference sequence). The DNA of the CDR3 is TGCGCCAGCAGTGACCAGGACAGGGAAGCGGGGATTGAGCAGTTCTTC. This encodes CASSDQDREAGIEQFF.

The chain has TRBV2 and TRBJ2-1; TRBD1 matches 9 bases. The germline CDR1 and CDR2 sequences are SNHLY and FYNNEI. The length of the CDR3 is 17 residues. Trimming cost V 0 bases and J 9 bases; bases outside gene matches: 12. The CDR3 spells CASSEARTGAVLGEQFF. DNA of the CDR3: TGTGCCAGCAGTGAAGCCAGGACAGGGGCGGTCCTGGGTGAGCAGTTCTTC.

This clone was seen a handful of times. This chain connects TRBV7-9 to TRBJ1-2; no clear D gene. This CDR3 comprises 13 residues. CDR1 and CDR2 from the germline V gene are SEHNR and FQNEAQ (reference sequence). Deletions cut 5 bases from V and 6 bases from J, with 13 bases between. CDR3 nucleotide sequence: TGTGCCAGCAGCCATCCCCGCGGAAATGGCTACACCTTC. This codes for CASSHPRGNGYTF.

The chain carries TRBV30 and TRBJ2-7; unclear D gene. In germline, CDR1 is GTSNPN, CDR2 SVGIG (reference sequence). The CDR3 spans 16 residues. Trimming shortened V by 0 bases and J by 0 bases, and 15 bases separated the two germline ends. For the CDR3, the DNA is TGTGCCTGGAGTGTCGATTTCATTTCCGGCTCCTACGAGCAGTACTTC. The encoded protein is CAWSVDFISGSYEQYF.

V and J are TRBV25-1 and TRBJ2-1, with D perhaps TRBD1 (6 bases). With 6 bases removed from V and 2 bases from J, the gap between germline ends came to 11 bases. CDR3 length: 14 residues. CDR1 is MGHDK and CDR2 is SYGVNS in the germline V gene. CDR3 nucleotide sequence: TGTGCCAGCAGCGCGTGGACAGCCTACAATGAGCAGTTCTTC. The encoded protein is CASSAWTAYNEQFF.

J is TRBJ1-5 and V is TRBV28; no reliable D call. Between the trimmed V and J ends, which lost 10 bases and 3 bases, there was a span of 16 bases. Germline V gene lookup returns CDR1 MDHEN and CDR2 SYDVKM. The CDR3 consists of 14 residues. The CDR3: CATVRDLSNQPQHF. The CDR3 DNA is TGTGCCACCGTGCGGGATCTATCCAATCAGCCCCAGCATTTT. The full variable domain, rest sourced from reference TRBV28 and TRBJ1-5, is DVKVTQSSRYLVKRTGEKVFLECVQDMDHENMFWYRQDPGLGLRLIYFSYDVKMKEKGDIPEGYSVSREKKERFSLILESASTNQTSMYLCATVRDLSNQPQHFGDGTRLSIL.

V gene TRBV5-1 combines with J gene TRBJ1-6, with D uncertain. The germline gives CDR1 SGHRS, CDR2 YFSETQ. This CDR3 region has 14 residues. With 1 base removed from V and 7 bases from J, the gap between germline ends came to 9 bases. The CDR3 region has the DNA TGCGCCAGCAGCTTGCAGAGCGAGAATTCACCCCTCCACTTT. Amino acids: CASSLQSENSPLHF.

The chain uses TRBV15 and TRBJ2-3; TRBD2 matches at 10 bases. The CDR3 extends over 19 amino acids. V lost 4 bases, J lost 0 bases, and 13 bases stayed unmatched. The germline V gene has CDR1 LNHNV and CDR2 YYDKDF (reference sequence). The CDR3: CATSKKKTSGHSSTDTQYF. In nucleotides, the CDR3 is TGTGCCACCAGCAAAAAAAAGACTAGCGGGCACTCTAGCACAGATACGCAGTATTTT.

This chain connects TRBV5-6 to TRBJ1-1, with a possible D match to TRBD1 (5 bases). The V and J ends lost 2 bases and 1 base respectively, with 6 bases between them. Germline lookup yields CDR1 SGHDT and CDR2 YYEEEE. The CDR3 runs 13 residues. CDR3 loop: CASSFQGNTEAFF. As DNA, the CDR3 is TGTGCCAGCAGCTTCCAGGGGAACACTGAAGCTTTCTTT. Full variable domain (rest looked up from reference TRBV5-6 and TRBJ1-1): DAGVTQSPTHLIKTRGQQVTLRCSPKSGHDTVSWYQQALGQGPQFIFQYYEEEERQRGNFPDRFSGHQFPNYSSELNVNALLLGDSALYLCASSFQGNTEAFFGQGTRLTVV.

This chain joins TRBV15 and TRBJ2-7; 8 bases match TRBD1. Germline CDR1 and CDR2: LNHNV and YYDKDF (reference sequence). J was trimmed by 7 bases and V by 4 bases; bases with no gene match: 12. This CDR3 is 15 amino acids long. CDR3 sequence (DNA): TGTGCCACCAGCACAGGTCAGGGGGCTTTCAAGGAGCAGTACTTC. It translates to CATSTGQGAFKEQYF.

In regard to this clone: Distinct nucleotide sequences in the sample also encode this CDR3. This chain uses TRBV6-4 with TRBJ1-2; 8 bases agree with TRBD1. V shed 5 bases and J 3 bases; nucleotides not matched to a gene: 2. Germline CDR1 and CDR2: MRHNA and SNTAGT. The CDR3 covers 13 residues. CDR3 sequence reads: CASSQGADYGYTF. The CDR3, as DNA: TGTGCCAGCAGTCAGGGGGCTGACTATGGCTACACCTTC.

CDR3 nucleotide sequence: TGTGCCAGCAGGTATAGCAACACTGAAGCTTTCTTT. This sequence encodes CASRYSNTEAFF. The chain recombines TRBV7-3 with TRBJ1-1; D is uncertain. The CDR3 is made up of 12 amino acids. Trimming shortened V by 6 bases and J by 2 bases, and 7 bases separated the two germline ends. Germline CDR1 is SGHTA and CDR2 is FQGTGA.

The chain links TRBV11-2 to TRBJ1-1, with D uncertain. Trimming cost V 5 bases and J 1 base, with 11 bases left between them. Germline V lookup: CDR1 SGHAT, CDR2 FQNNGV. The CDR3 totals 14 residues. DNA of the CDR3: TGTGCCAGCAGCCCATTGAGTGGGAACACTGAAGCTTTCTTT. This translates into CASSPLSGNTEAFF.

The genes are TRBV28 and TRBJ1-5; 9 bases align to TRBD1. V lost 6 bases and J lost 6; bases outside the gene matches: 9. This CDR3 comprises 15 residues. The germline CDR1 and CDR2 sequences are MDHEN and SYDVKM. The chain's CDR3 is CASRLNRDRVQPQHF. The CDR3 nucleotides are TGTGCCAGCAGGCTTAACCGGGACAGGGTTCAGCCCCAGCATTTT.

CDR3 sequence: CASSGDYQGELFF. CDR3 in DNA: TGTGCCAGCAGCGGGGACTATCAAGGGGAGCTGTTTTTT. The chain has TRBV2 and TRBJ2-2; 7 positions agree with TRBD2. Germline V lookup: CDR1 SNHLY, CDR2 FYNNEI. The CDR3 runs to 13 residues. The J segment lost 8 bases and the V segment lost 6 bases, leaving 6 bases of the junction unmatched.

The V and J genes are TRBV5-6 and TRBJ2-3; 7 bases fit TRBD2. The V gene end was trimmed by 6 bases and the J gene end by 1 base; junction bases not matched to a gene: 5. CDR3 length: 14 amino acids. The germline V gene encodes CDR1 SGHDT and CDR2 YYEEEE. Here the CDR3 reads CASTERGGTDTQYF. Written as DNA, the CDR3 is TGTGCCAGCACCGAACGGGGGGGCACAGATACGCAGTATTTT.

The chain employs TRBV27 and TRBJ2-7; 7 bases line up with TRBD2. Trimming at V came to 2 bases and at J to 0 bases, leaving 4 bases not matched to a gene. This CDR3 is 15 amino acids long. Germline V lookup: CDR1 MNHEY, CDR2 SMNVEV (reference sequence). The CDR3 spells CASSLGLAVSYEQYF. The CDR3 DNA sequence: TGTGCCAGCAGTTTAGGTCTAGCGGTCTCCTACGAGCAGTACTTC.

In nucleotides, the CDR3 is TGCGCCAGCAGCCCACAGGGGACCGAGACCCAGTACTTC. Residues: CASSPQGTETQYF. The chain recombines TRBV5-1 with TRBJ2-5, with 7 bases identical to TRBD1. CDR1 and CDR2 from the germline V gene are SGHRS and YFSETQ. The CDR3 length is 13 residues. Trimming removed 4 bases from V and 5 bases from J; junction bases left unmatched: 5.

The CDR3, as DNA: TGTGCCAGCGGCAGGGTAGGGAACACTGAAGCTTTCTTT. Its protein product is CASGRVGNTEAFF. J is TRBJ1-1 and V is TRBV2; maybe TRBD1 (5 bases). From germline, CDR1 is SNHLY and CDR2 FYNNEI. V lost 8 bases and J lost 1, with 11 bases in between. This CDR3 is 13 amino acids long.

The chain has TRBV28 and TRBJ1-5; possibly TRBD1 for D (6 bases). The CDR3 runs 15 residues. CDR1 and CDR2 (germline): MDHEN, SYDVKM. V dropped 8 bases and J dropped 0 bases, with 14 bases sitting between them. The CDR3: CASQTGEYSNQPQHF. DNA of the CDR3: TGTGCCAGCCAGACAGGAGAATATAGCAATCAGCCCCAGCATTTT.

V gene TRBV5-6 combines with J gene TRBJ2-5; D perhaps matches TRBD2 (5 bases). Trimming stripped 0 bases from V and 4 bases from J, with 7 bases between. The CDR3 has 13 amino acids. From germline, CDR1 is SGHDT and CDR2 YYEEEE. The CDR3 DNA reads as TGTGCCAGCAGCTTGGGCGGGTCAGAGACCCAGTACTTC. Protein product: CASSLGGSETQYF.

V usage is TRBV5-8 and J usage is TRBJ2-2; 9 bases are shared with TRBD1. The CDR3 totals 16 residues. J gave up 7 bases and V 3 bases, and 10 bases lay outside the gene matches. Germline CDR1 and CDR2: SGHTS and YDEGEE. The CDR3 region has the DNA TGTGCCAGCAGCTCAGAGGCCGGGACAGGGTACGGGGAGCTGTTTTTT. Translated: CASSSEAGTGYGELFF. Full variable domain (remainder filled in from reference TRBV5-8 and TRBJ2-2): EAGVTQSPTHLIKTRGQQATLRCSPISGHTSVYWYQQALGLGLQFLLWYDEGEERNRGNFPPRFSGRQFPNYSSELNVNALELEDSALYLCASSSEAGTGYGELFFGEGSRLTVL.

The chain joins TRBV19 to TRBJ2-7; 11 positions agree with TRBD2. The junction had 7 bases not matched to a gene; V was cut back by 10 bases and J by 2 bases. CDR3 size: 14 residues. The germline gives CDR1 LNHDA, CDR2 SQIVND (reference sequence). CDR3 sequence: CAILLAGAPYEQYF. The CDR3 region has the DNA TGTGCCATACTACTAGCGGGAGCCCCCTACGAGCAGTACTTC.

This clone showed up just once. The V call is TRBV15, the J call TRBJ2-3, with D maybe TRBD2 (6 bases). V lost 0 bases, J lost 3 bases, and 13 bases lay in between. Germline loops: CDR1 LNHNV, CDR2 YYDKDF (reference sequence). The CDR3 is 16 amino acids. In DNA form, the CDR3 reads TGTGCCACCAGCAGAGAGGTCCAGCGGGTTACAGATACGCAGTATTTT. Its translation is CATSREVQRVTDTQYF.

The chain is built from TRBV6-5 and TRBJ2-3; 7 nucleotides line up with TRBD1. The trim removed 5 bases at V and 0 bases at J, leaving 5 bases unmatched. Germline lookup yields CDR1 MNHEY and CDR2 SVGAGI. The CDR3 extends over 15 amino acids. The CDR3 sequence is CASSAQGLSTDTQYF. For the CDR3, the DNA is TGTGCCAGCAGTGCACAGGGGCTGAGCACAGATACGCAGTATTTT.

The rearrangement links TRBV27 to TRBJ2-1, with 13 bases that match TRBD2. The germline V gene has CDR1 MNHEY and CDR2 SMNVEV (reference sequence). The CDR3 covers 15 residues. The J segment lost 8 bases and the V segment lost 6 bases, leaving 7 bases of the junction unmatched. The CDR3 protein is CASRVLAGGYDEQFF. As DNA, the CDR3 is TGTGCCAGCAGGGTACTAGCGGGGGGGTACGATGAGCAGTTCTTC.

In regard to this clone: Sequence at one end of the junction differs from germline and may be a read error. In DNA, the CDR3 is TGCAGCGTTGAGGGGGCGGCCTTCCTAAGTGCCTTC. This codes for CSVEGAAFLSAF. J is TRBJ1-2 and V is TRBV29-1, with D possibly TRBD1 on 6 matching bases. Germline V gene sequence: CDR1 SQVTM, CDR2 ANQGSEA. The CDR3 covers 12 residues.